The entry that follows covers one TCR beta chain sequence. Other DNA sequences from this sample encode an identical CDR3 as well. This entry comes from a study of shared clonotypes between healthy human individuals. In the study overall: A few men and a couple of women, aged 18 to 49, were donors.

CDR3 size: 15 residues. J was trimmed by 6 bases and V by 3 bases; bases with no gene match: 6. Per germline, CDR1 KGHSH and CDR2 LQKENI. Generated by immunoSEQ multiplex PCR, the TCRdb table keeps only in-frame clones and is missing some. Among roughly 1,500,000 clones listed, about 98.5% were seen once. V usage is TRBV18 and J usage is TRBJ2-1; TRBD2 agrees at 9 bases. This receptor was obtained from a young man in good health. Sample: naive CD4+ T cells sorted from blood. Subset denoted: CD45RA+ positively selected. CDR3 protein: CASSPGLAGRNEQFF. As DNA, the CDR3 is TGTGCCAGCTCACCGGGGCTAGCGGGACGCAATGAGCAGTTCTTC.